Listed below are T cell receptor beta chains from one sample, sequenced in a study of glioma-infiltrating T cells. TCRdb independently ran MiXCR on the multiplex PCR reads; one entry per CDR3 protein. The sample holds roughly 100,000 distinct CDR3 sequences; 29% are singletons and the top ten take about 40%. Sequenced sample: glioma tissue, nonneoplastic brain tissue, or PBMCs (not recorded which). Source of these receptors: a human donor with low-grade glioma or glioblastoma, undergoing nonglioma brain surgery, or in good health (not recorded which). CDR3s include the opening cysteine and the closing phenylalanine or tryptophan. D genes are given only for firm matches. A row's size may be missing; if present it is once, few, many or a size class.

D | J | size | V | DNA | CDR3
. | TRBJ2-7 | many | TRBV7-2 | TGTGCCAGCAGCCCCCGACAGTTATCTTACGAGCAGTACTTC | CASSPRQLSYEQYF
. | TRBJ1-2 | many | TRBV18 | TGTGCCAGCTCACGGGACACGGTATCACCTATATACACCTTC | CASSRDTVSPIYTF
. | TRBJ2-3 | few | TRBV18 | TGTGCCAGCTCACCACGGGGGGCCCCGCCGCCCGATACGCAGTATTTT | CASSPRGAPPPDTQYF
. | TRBJ1-1 | many | TRBV7-2 | TGTGCAAGCGGGACGCCCGGGACGGGAGTTGAAGCTTTCTTT | CASGTPGTGVEAFF
TRBD1 | TRBJ2-4 | . | TRBV4-3 | TGCGCCAGCAGCCAGAGGGGGCCGGGAAACATTCAGTACTTC | CASSQRGPGNIQYF
TRBD1 | TRBJ2-5 | many | TRBV20-1 | TGCAGTGCTAAGGGACAGGGTCAAGAGACCCAGTACTTC | CSAKGQGQETQYF
. | TRBJ2-5 | . | TRBV5-6 | TGTGCCAGCAGCTTGGTGTCTGGGGTAGGAACCCAGTACTTC | CASSLVSGVGTQYF
TRBD2 | TRBJ2-2 | . | TRBV6-6 | TGTGCCAGCAGTTACTCTCATAGCGGGGGACCCACCGGGGAGCTGTTTTTT | CASSYSHSGGPTGELFF
. | TRBJ1-1 | . | TRBV29-1 | TGCAGCGGTGAAAACCTGAACACTGAAGCTTTCTTT | CSGENLNTEAFF
. | TRBJ2-3 | . | TRBV11-2 | TGTGCCAGCAGCTTAGTAGGGGGGTATACTAGCACAGATACGCAGTATTTT | CASSLVGGYTSTDTQYF
. | TRBJ2-5 | few | TRBV12-3/TRBV12-4 | TGTGCCAGCAGTTTCGGGATGGCGGAGACCCAGTACTTC | CASSFGMAETQYF
. | TRBJ1-6 | many | TRBV15 | TGTGCCACCAGCAGTAGGAGTAATTCACCCCTCCACTTT | CATSSRSNSPLHF
TRBD2 | TRBJ2-3 | . | TRBV15 | TGTGCCACCAGCCAGGGGCCACCGGAACTAGCGGGGATTGGCAGTTATTTT | CATSQGPPELAGIGSYF
TRBD1 | TRBJ2-5 | . | TRBV5-6 | TGTGCCAGCAGCTTTAAAACAGGGGGTGAGACCCAGTACTTC | CASSFKTGGETQYF
. | TRBJ2-5 | many | TRBV20-1 | TGCAGTGCTAGCCGTGGGGGTCAAGAGACCCAGTACTTC | CSASRGGQETQYF
. | TRBJ2-5 | . | TRBV19 | TGTGCCAGTAGGTCGGGGGAGACCCAGTACTTC | CASRSGETQYF
. | TRBJ2-7 | many | TRBV6-1 | TGTGCCAGCAGTACCGATTTCTACTCCTACGAGCAGTACTTC | CASSTDFYSYEQYF
. | TRBJ1-4 | few | TRBV11-2 | TGTGCCAGCAGCGATTCGGGACTCGGTGAAAAACTGTTTTTT | CASSDSGLGEKLFF
TRBD2 | TRBJ2-5 | . | TRBV5-4 | TGTGCCGGCAGCGGCGCGGGGGGGAGGGAGACCCAGTACTTC | CAGSGAGGRETQYF
. | TRBJ2-1 | . | TRBV6-5 | TGTGCCAGCAGTCTTCAGGGGACCTTCTATGAGCAGTTCTTC | CASSLQGTFYEQFF
TRBD1 | TRBJ1-2 | . | TRBV12-3/TRBV12-4 | TGTGCCAGCAGTAACAGGGGGTACGCTAACTATGGCTACACCTTC | CASSNRGYANYGYTF
TRBD1 | TRBJ2-5 | . | TRBV5-5 | TGTGCCAGCAGCTTCTTGGGACAGGGTAGTTGGGAGACCCAGTACTTC | CASSFLGQGSWETQYF
. | TRBJ2-3 | . | TRBV12-3/TRBV12-4 | TGTGCCAGCAGCCTTAGCTACTCTAGCACAGATACGCAGTATTTT | CASSLSYSSTDTQYF
. | TRBJ2-5 | . | TRBV7-2 | TGTGCCAGCAGCTTAATCGACCAAGAGACCCAGTACTTC | CASSLIDQETQYF
TRBD2 | TRBJ2-3 | . | TRBV7-2 | TGTGCCAGCAGCTTAGGTAGCGGGGGGGGGAGCACAGATACGCAGTATTTT | CASSLGSGGGSTDTQYF
. | TRBJ2-1 | few | TRBV5-1 | TGCGCCAGCAGCTACCCTAGGGACGAGCAGTTCTTC | CASSYPRDEQFF
. | TRBJ2-1 | . | TRBV4-1 | TGCGCCAGCAGCCAAGGGGGGCTTGGGAATGAGCATTTCTTC | CASSQGGLGNEHFF
. | TRBJ2-7 | many | TRBV27 | TGTGCCAGCCGGTGGGGGGTCGAGCAGTACTTC | CASRWGVEQYF
TRBD1 | TRBJ1-5 | . | TRBV12-3/TRBV12-4 | TGTGCCAGCAGTTTTACCTACAGGGGGCAGCCCCAGCATTTT | CASSFTYRGQPQHF
. | TRBJ2-5 | many | TRBV7-9 | TGTGCCAGCATCCGAAACGGGGGAGAAGAGACCCAGTACTTC | CASIRNGGEETQYF
. | TRBJ1-6 | . | TRBV6-6 | TGTGCCAGCAGTTACTCGATTTCCGGGATCGGCAAAGCTTCACCCCTCCACTTT | CASSYSISGIGKASPLHF
. | TRBJ1-1 | few | TRBV3-1 | TGTGCCAGCAGCCTTCACTCTGAAGCTTTCTTT | CASSLHSEAFF
. | TRBJ2-5 | once | TRBV28 | TGTGCCAGCAGCACAACTTCGGAAGGGAAAGGGAATAAAGAGACCCAGTACTTC | CASSTTSEGKGNKETQYF
TRBD2 | TRBJ2-2 | many | TRBV7-9 | TGTGCCTCGGTCGCGGGGGGATACACCGGGGAGCTGTTTTTT | CASVAGGYTGELFF
TRBD2 | TRBJ2-1 | . | TRBV7-9 | TGTGCCAGTAACTTAGCGGGGGGAGGCAATGAGCAGTTCTTC | CASNLAGGGNEQFF
TRBD1 | TRBJ1-2 | . | TRBV2 | TGTGCCAGCAGTGGGATACAGGGGACGGGGGGCTACACCTTC | CASSGIQGTGGYTF
. | TRBJ1-1 | many | TRBV7-3 | TGTGCCAGCAGGGGCAGAAACACTGAAGCTTTCTTT | CASRGRNTEAFF
. | TRBJ1-4 | many | TRBV28 | TGTGCCAGCAGCCTAGACGGGGTCCAGGGTGAAAAACTGTTTTTT | CASSLDGVQGEKLFF
. | TRBJ2-5 | many | TRBV6-6 | TGTGCCAGCAGTTACGGGCGAGGGGGAAAGGAGACCCAGTACTTC | CASSYGRGGKETQYF
. | TRBJ2-5 | once | TRBV27 | TGTGCCAGCAGTTTCGGGGCGACATGGGGAGAGACCCAGTACTTC | CASSFGATWGETQYF
TRBD1 | TRBJ1-1 | . | TRBV19 | TGTGCCAGTACCTTCCGACAGGGATTAGTGACTGAAACTTTCTTT | CASTFRQGLVTETFF